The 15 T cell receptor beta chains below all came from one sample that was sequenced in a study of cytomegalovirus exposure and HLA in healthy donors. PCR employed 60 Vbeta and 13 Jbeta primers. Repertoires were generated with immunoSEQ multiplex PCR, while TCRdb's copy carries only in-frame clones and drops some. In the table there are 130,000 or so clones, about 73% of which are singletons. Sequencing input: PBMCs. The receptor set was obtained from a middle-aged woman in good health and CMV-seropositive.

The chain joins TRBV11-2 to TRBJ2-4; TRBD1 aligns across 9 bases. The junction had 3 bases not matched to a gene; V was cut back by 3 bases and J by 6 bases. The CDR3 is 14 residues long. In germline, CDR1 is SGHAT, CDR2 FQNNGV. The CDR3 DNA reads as TGTGCCAGCAGCTTGGGGACAGGGATAAACATTCAGTACTTC. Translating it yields CASSLGTGINIQYF.

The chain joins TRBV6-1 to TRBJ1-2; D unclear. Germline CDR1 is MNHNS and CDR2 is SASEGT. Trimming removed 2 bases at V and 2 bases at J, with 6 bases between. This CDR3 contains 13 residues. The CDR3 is CASSENRNYGYTF. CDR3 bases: TGTGCCAGCAGTGAAAACAGAAACTATGGCTACACCTTC.

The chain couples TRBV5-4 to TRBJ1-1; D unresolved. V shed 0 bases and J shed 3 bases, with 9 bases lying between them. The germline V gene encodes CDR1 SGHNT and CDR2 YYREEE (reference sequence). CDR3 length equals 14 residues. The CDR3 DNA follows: TGTGCCAGCAGCTTGGGCTCGGGAGACACTGAAGCTTTCTTT. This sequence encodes CASSLGSGDTEAFF.

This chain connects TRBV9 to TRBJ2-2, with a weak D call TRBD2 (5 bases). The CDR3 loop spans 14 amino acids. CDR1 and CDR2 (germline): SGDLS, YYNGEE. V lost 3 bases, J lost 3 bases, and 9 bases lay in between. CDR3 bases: TGTGCCAGCAGCGGACCACTAGACACCGGGGAGCTGTTTTTT. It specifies CASSGPLDTGELFF. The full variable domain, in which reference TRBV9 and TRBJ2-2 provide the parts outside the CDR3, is DSGVTQTPKHLITATGQRVTLRCSPRSGDLSVYWYQQSLDQGLQFLIQYYNGEERAKGNILERFSAQQFPDLHSELNLSSLELGDSALYFCASSGPLDTGELFFGEGSRLTVL.

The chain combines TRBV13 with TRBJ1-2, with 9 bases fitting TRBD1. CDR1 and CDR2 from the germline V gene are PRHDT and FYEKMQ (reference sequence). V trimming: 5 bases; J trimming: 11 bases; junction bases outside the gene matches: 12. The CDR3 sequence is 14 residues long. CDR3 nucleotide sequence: TGTGCCAGCAGCCTTACAGGGGGCTATGCTCCTTACACCTTC. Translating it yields CASSLTGGYAPYTF.

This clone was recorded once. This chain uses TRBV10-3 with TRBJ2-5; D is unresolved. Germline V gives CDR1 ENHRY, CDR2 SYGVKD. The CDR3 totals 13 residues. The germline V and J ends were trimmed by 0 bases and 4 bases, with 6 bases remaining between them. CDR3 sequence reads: CAISESWRETQYF. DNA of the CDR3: TGTGCCATCAGTGAGTCGTGGAGAGAGACCCAGTACTTC.

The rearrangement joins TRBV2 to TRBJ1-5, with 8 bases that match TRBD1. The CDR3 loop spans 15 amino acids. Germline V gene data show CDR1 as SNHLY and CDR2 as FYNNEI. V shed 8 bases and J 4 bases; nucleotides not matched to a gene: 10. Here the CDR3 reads CASWPGGHPNQPQHF. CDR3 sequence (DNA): TGTGCCAGCTGGCCAGGGGGCCATCCGAATCAGCCCCAGCATTTT.

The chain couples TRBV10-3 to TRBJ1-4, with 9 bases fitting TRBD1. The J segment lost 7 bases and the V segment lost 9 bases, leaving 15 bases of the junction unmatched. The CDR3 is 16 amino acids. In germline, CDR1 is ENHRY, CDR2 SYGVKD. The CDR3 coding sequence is TGTGCCATATGGGTGCCACAACGACAGGGGGGTGAAAAACTGTTTTTT. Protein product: CAIWVPQRQGGEKLFF.

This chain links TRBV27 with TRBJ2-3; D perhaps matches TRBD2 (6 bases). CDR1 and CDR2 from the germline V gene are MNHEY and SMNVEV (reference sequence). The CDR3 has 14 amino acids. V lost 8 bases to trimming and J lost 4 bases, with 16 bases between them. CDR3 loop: CASGLNGGADTQYF. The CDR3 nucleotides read TGTGCCAGCGGGCTTAACGGGGGTGCAGATACGCAGTATTTT.

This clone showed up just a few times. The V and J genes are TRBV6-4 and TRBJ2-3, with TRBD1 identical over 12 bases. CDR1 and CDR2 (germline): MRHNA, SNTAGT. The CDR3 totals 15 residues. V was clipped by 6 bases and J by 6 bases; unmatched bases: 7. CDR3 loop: CASREGQGAWDTQYF. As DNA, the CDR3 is TGTGCCAGCAGAGAGGGACAGGGGGCATGGGATACGCAGTATTTT.

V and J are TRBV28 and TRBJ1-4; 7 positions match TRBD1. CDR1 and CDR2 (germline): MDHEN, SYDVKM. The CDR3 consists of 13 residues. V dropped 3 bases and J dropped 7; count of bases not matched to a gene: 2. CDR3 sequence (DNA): TGTGCCAGCAGTTTGCGGGACAGTGAAAAACTGTTTTTT. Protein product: CASSLRDSEKLFF.

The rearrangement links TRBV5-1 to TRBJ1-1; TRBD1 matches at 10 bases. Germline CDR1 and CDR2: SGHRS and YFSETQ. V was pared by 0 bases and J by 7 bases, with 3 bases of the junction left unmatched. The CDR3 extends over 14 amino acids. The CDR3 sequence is CASSLGQGAIEAFF. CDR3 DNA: TGCGCCAGCAGCTTGGGACAGGGGGCAATTGAAGCTTTCTTT.

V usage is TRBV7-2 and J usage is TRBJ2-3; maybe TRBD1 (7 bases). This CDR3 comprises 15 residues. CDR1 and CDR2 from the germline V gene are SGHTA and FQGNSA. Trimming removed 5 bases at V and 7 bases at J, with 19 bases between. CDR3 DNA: TGTGCCAGCAGCCAAGTGGAGGGGGCGGGAAATACGCAGTATTTT. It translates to CASSQVEGAGNTQYF.

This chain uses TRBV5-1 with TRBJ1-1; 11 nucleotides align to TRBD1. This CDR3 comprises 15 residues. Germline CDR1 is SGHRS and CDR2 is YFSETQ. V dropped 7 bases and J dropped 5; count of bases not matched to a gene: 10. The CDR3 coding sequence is TGCGCCAGCCGAATAACCGGGACAGGGGGGACTGAAGCTTTCTTT. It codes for CASRITGTGGTEAFF.

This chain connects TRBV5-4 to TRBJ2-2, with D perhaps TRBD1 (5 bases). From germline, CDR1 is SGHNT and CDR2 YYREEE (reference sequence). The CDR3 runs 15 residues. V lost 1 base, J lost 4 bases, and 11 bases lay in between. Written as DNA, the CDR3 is TGTGCCAGCAGCTTGTCAGGGTCGATCACCGGGGAGCTGTTTTTT. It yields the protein CASSLSGSITGELFF.